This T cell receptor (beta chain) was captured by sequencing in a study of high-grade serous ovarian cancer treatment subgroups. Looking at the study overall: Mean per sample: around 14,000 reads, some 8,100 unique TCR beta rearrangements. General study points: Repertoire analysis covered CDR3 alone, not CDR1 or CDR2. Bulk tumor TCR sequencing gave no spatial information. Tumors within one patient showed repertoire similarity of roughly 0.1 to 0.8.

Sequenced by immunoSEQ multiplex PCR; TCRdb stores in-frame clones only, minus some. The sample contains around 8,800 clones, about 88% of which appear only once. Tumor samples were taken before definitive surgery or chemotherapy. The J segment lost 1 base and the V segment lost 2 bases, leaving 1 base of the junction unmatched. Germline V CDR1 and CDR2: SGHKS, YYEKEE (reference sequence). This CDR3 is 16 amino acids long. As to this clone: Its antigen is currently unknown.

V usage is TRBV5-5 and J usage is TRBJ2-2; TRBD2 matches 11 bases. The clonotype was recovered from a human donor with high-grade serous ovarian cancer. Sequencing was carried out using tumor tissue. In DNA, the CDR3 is TGTGCCAGCAGCTTAGGACTAGCGGGGAACACCGGGGAGCTGTTTTTT. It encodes CASSLGLAGNTGELFF.